This TCR beta chain comes out of a study of control samples from healthy donors and cancer patients. Assay used: immunoSEQ multiplex PCR; TCRdb lists only in-frame clones, some missing. The table records about 30,000 clones, roughly 85% of them present only once. The CDR3 has 13 residues. The V gene lost 1 base and the J gene lost 4 bases, with 5 bases spanning the gap. The germline V gene encodes CDR1 SGHAT and CDR2 FQNNGV. This clonotype was obtained from a woman aged 60 to 75 with head and neck cancer. The specimen was PBMCs. The gene calls are TRBV11-2 and TRBJ1-5, with D perhaps TRBD1 (5 bases). The CDR3 nucleotides are TGTGCCAGCAGCTTAGGACAGAATCAGCCCCAGCATTTT. Translated, it gives CASSLGQNQPQHF.